This T cell receptor beta chain comes out of a study of neurological immune-mediated disorders. The sample holds many counts of this clonotype. With 10-nucleotide random UMIs included, cDNA was synthesized by 5'RACE. Each CDR3 protein is one row after TCRdb ran MiXCR on the 5' RACE reads. The table includes about 20,000 distinct CDR3 sequences, approximately 8% detected once. The CDR3 totals 15 residues. Losses at the gene ends were 4 bases for V and 9 bases for J; bases not matched to a gene: 12. The germline V gene has CDR1 MNHEY and CDR2 SVGAGI. The sample was CD8+ T cells from blood. The chain couples TRBV6-5 to TRBJ2-1; 7 positions agree with TRBD2. The sequence was obtained from a woman younger than 45 with HTLV-1-associated myelopathy (HAM/TSP). The CDR3 bases are TGTGCCAGCAGTTTCAACCTAGCGGCCGGGGGTGAGCAGTTCTTC. Encoded protein: CASSFNLAAGGEQFF.